The TCR beta chain under discussion was sequenced for a study of T-cell reconstitution after alpha-beta-depleted transplantation in children. Preparation of the TCRbeta library used unique molecular identifiers. TCRdb re-derived calls from the PCR reads in MiXCR, one entry per CDR3 protein. The sample carries about 200,000 distinct CDR3 sequences, about 6.6% recorded once. This clonotype has just a few counts. There are 12 residues in the CDR3. V lost 2 bases and J 5 bases, leaving 8 bases between the germline ends. Germline values: CDR1 SGHDT, CDR2 YYEEEE. The source was PBMCs, collected before TCRalphabeta/CD19-depleted stem cell transplant. The rearrangement joins TRBV5-6 to TRBJ2-7; D uncertain. The sequence was collected from a boy aged 2 to 10 with acute lymphoblastic leukemia, due to receive a stem cell transplant. CDR3 residues: CASSFSWDEQYF. The CDR3 DNA follows: TGTGCCAGCAGCTTCAGTTGGGACGAGCAGTACTTC.